This T cell receptor (beta chain) came from a study of CD8 T cells in Susac syndrome. Study-wide findings and caveats: As acknowledged by the study, its TCR sequencing and HLA analysis included a relatively small number of individuals.

V lost 6 bases and J lost 0; bases outside the gene matches: 2. CDR3 length: 15 residues. RNA totalling about 0.45 to 1 ug underwent reverse transcription with random hexamers. TCRdb recomputed calls from the immunoSEQ multiplex PCR reads with MiXCR, one row per CDR3 protein. The repertoire has 150,000 to 200,000 distinct CDR3 sequences, about 96% of them found once; the top ten carry roughly 0.12%. With respect to this clonotype: The antigen remains undetermined.

The chain employs TRBV12-3 or TRBV12-4 and TRBJ2-3; TRBD2 aligns across 11 bases. This clonotype was obtained from a human donor with Susac syndrome. The source material was CD4+ T cells from PBMCs. DNA of the CDR3: TGTGCCAGCAGACTAGCGGGGGACAGCACAGATACGCAGTATTTT. This gives the protein CASRLAGDSTDTQYF.